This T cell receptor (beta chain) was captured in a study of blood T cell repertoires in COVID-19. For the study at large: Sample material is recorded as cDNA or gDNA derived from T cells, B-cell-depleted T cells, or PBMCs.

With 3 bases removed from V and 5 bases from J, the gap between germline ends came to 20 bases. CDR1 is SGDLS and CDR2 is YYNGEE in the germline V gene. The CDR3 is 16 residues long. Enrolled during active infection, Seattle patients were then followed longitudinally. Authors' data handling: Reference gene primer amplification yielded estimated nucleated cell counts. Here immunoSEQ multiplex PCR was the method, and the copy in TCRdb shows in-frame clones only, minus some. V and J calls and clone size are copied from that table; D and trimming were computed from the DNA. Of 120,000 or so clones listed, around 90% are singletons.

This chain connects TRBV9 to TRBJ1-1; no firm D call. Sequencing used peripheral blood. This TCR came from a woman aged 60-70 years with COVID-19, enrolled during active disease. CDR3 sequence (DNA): TGTGCCAGCAGCGAACAACTTGTCTCGGGAGGGACTGAAGCTTTCTTT. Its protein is CASSEQLVSGGTEAFF. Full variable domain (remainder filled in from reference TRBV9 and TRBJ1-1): DSGVTQTPKHLITATGQRVTLRCSPRSGDLSVYWYQQSLDQGLQFLIQYYNGEERAKGNILERFSAQQFPDLHSELNLSSLELGDSALYFCASSEQLVSGGTEAFFGQGTRLTVV.